The 4 T cell receptor beta chains below all came from one sample that was sequenced in a study of CD8 T cells in ankylosing spondylitis. Whole-study results and caveats: Several highly homologous variants made up a TCR beta motif that seemed to typify ankylosing spondylitis blood.

These receptors' antigens are unknown. Each CDR3 protein gets one entry after TCRdb re-called the 5' RACE reads with MiXCR. This sample carries 650,000 to 800,000 distinct CDR3 sequences, 15% to 20% of them seen once, and the ten largest clones take under 20%. The sample taken for sequencing was blood, either unsorted or a sorted T cell fraction (not recorded which). The receptors here all came from a male donor with ankylosing spondylitis.

The chain combines TRBV28 with TRBJ1-1; D is possibly TRBD1 (6 bases). This CDR3 is 12 amino acids long. The germline CDR1 and CDR2 sequences are MDHEN and SYDVKM. Trimming pared 2 bases from V and 6 bases from J, leaving 7 bases between. The CDR3 DNA is TGTGCCAGCAGTTTACGGACAGCTGAAGCTTTCTTT. As protein: CASSLRTAEAFF.

This clonotype was seen more than once but under ten times. This sequence joins TRBV7-2 and TRBJ2-3; 10 bases match TRBD2. V trimming: 6 bases; J trimming: 6 bases; junction bases outside the gene matches: 9. Germline assignment: CDR1 SGHTA and CDR2 FQGNSA. The CDR3 has 15 residues. This CDR3 is CASSPRGSGRDTQYF. The DNA of the CDR3 is TGTGCCAGCAGTCCTCGGGGTAGCGGGAGGGATACGCAGTATTTT.

The genes are TRBV7-2 and TRBJ2-1; D assignment may be TRBD1 or TRBD2 (5 bases each). The V and J ends lost 5 bases and 8 bases respectively, with 13 bases between them. This CDR3 region has 13 residues. Germline V CDR1 and CDR2: SGHTA, FQGNSA. The CDR3 DNA reads as TGTGCCAGCAGCCCCATCCGGGGCGATGAGCAGTTCTTC. Amino acids: CASSPIRGDEQFF.

The table lists this clonotype with many counts. The chain links TRBV12-3 or TRBV12-4 to TRBJ2-2; D is uncertain. V lost 5 bases and J 4 bases, leaving 2 bases between the germline ends. CDR3 length equals 11 residues. Here the CDR3 reads CASSRTGELFF. CDR3 sequence (DNA): TGTGCCAGCAGTCGCACCGGGGAGCTGTTTTTT.